This record concerns one TCR beta chain sequence. This clone was recorded a few times. This receptor's antigen is unknown. Base qualities are not at hand, and no much larger clone is one base apart. The data were taken from a study of shared clonotypes between healthy human individuals (TCRdb year 2020). At the level of the whole study: The cohort comprised a couple of women and three men aged 18 to 49 years. Different laboratories and diverse techniques were used to prepare libraries and sequence TCR repertoires, to increase sequencing depth and limit assay-specific biases. To estimate repertoire size and how much clonotypes are shared between individuals, the study performed deep sequencing of blood TCR repertoires from roughly five healthy adults. Per donor, leukapheresis produced somewhere between about 0.94 and 9.5 billion PBMCs. For each donor, CD4 naive and CD4 memory were each run on three plates, CD8 naive on two plates, and CD8 memory on one plate.

Paper-wide results and their limitations: Incomplete sequencing was indicated by rarefaction of sorted-subset datasets, despite the large sequencing depth. Larger estimated clonotype richness was generally found for naive subsets than for memory subsets. Pairwise subsampling indicated that sequencing depth was expected to affect the degree of clonotype sharing among donors. Sharing across a handful of donors was observed for roughly 5% of naive CD4, about 4% of naive CD8, 2% to 2.5% of memory CD4, and less than 0.45% of memory CD8 clonotypes. Because the study included a small number of donors, the genetic and exposure-history diversity represented was limited. Compared with non-shared clonotypes, the clonotypes found in all four sorted-subset donors had higher generation probabilities. Sampling was limited to blood, and TCR repertoires in tissue likely differ from TCR repertoires in blood.

Healthy HIV-negative adults with no recently reported acute infections or vaccinations were included as donors. Every donor was a Caucasian adult residing in Nashville, Tennessee, USA. CD4+ T cells were enriched by magnetic negative selection, after which naive cells were positively selected on CD45RA and the negative fraction was taken as the memory subset. Blood was collected by leukapheresis, and PBMCs were isolated by Ficoll-Histopaque density gradient centrifugation and then cryopreserved in liquid nitrogen vapor phase. Purity and quantity of every magnetically sorted T cell population were checked by analytical flow cytometry. From each sorted fraction, genomic DNA was isolated and quantified by UV absorbance on a Nanodrop 2000c. Using the deep immunoSEQ assay, TCR CDR3 regions were amplified from genomic DNA by multiplex PCR. Extracted genomic DNA from each cell subset was spread evenly across all wells of several immunoSEQ 96-well plates, with each plate serving as a replicate. For sorted subsets, each replicate PCR was loaded with 200 to 250 ng genomic DNA, equivalent to 30,000 or so T cell genomes. The purified libraries were quantified using a Qubit 3.0 fluorometer, sized with a Bioanalyzer 2100, and then quantified again using the KAPA Library Quantification kit. Every immunoSEQ 96-well plate was sequenced on a separate single-read 150-cycle Illumina NextSeq 550 flow cell. From the authors' description of their analysis: Because only junctional sequences without quality scores were contained in the immunoSEQ output, filtering matching that applied to full-length reads could not be performed. To assign V/J genes and CDR3, sequences were annotated against IMGT germline references using PyIR, a Python wrapper for IgBLAST v1.9. Reads were removed for weak V/J assignments (E-value above 1e-6), missing CDR3, stop codons, out-of-frame junctions, or ambiguous translated residues. A V3J clonotype was defined by an identical inferred V gene, J gene, and CDR3 amino acid sequence. The percentage overlap between two repertoires was calculated by dividing the number of shared unique clonotypes by the size of the smaller repertoire. Repertoire richness was assessed with RTK rarefaction, the Chao1 estimator, and Recon v2.1 estimates of unobserved clonotypes. Generation probabilities were computed with OLGA for all TCRbeta clonotypes obtained by the gDNA method from several donors. TCRdb limited this immuneACCESS table to in-frame rearrangements with V and J called. A share of clones is missing; checked studies link under half to unresolved V genes, and the rest is unexplained. The V and J calls and clone size are taken from that table; D and trimming were inferred from the DNA. The sample data list about 1 million clones, and around 74% of these were observed just once. The ten largest clones add up to approximately 1.3% of the sample.

CDR1 SNHLY and CDR2 FYNNEI are derived from the germline V gene. V is reduced by 10 bases and J by 5 bases, leaving a spacing of 20 bases between them. The CDR3 runs 15 amino acids, cysteine and phenylalanine included. Just CDR3 DNA is preserved here, 45 bases in frame from base 1. The V gene is TRBV2 and the J gene is TRBJ1-4; no D gene call is confident. The source is a man aged 18 to 30 in good health. Sequencing was performed on memory CD4+ T cells sorted from blood. Reading the label with the study, this specimen's cell subset or site is: CD45RA-negative fraction. The encoded CDR3 is CATSPTGLPNEKLFF. The DNA sequence is given as TGTGCCACCTCGCCCACCGGGTTACCAAATGAAAAACTGTTTTTT. Reference TRBV2 and TRBJ1-4 genes cover what lies past the CDR3, so the full variable domain is EPEVTQTPSHQVTQMGQEVILRCVPISNHLYFYWYRQILGQKVEFLVSFYNNEISEKSEIFDDQFSVERPDGSNFTLKIRSTKLEDSAMYFCATSPTGLPNEKLFFGSGTQLSVL.